This is a list of T cell receptor beta chains from one sample in a study of T-cell memory formation after mild COVID-19. TCRdb passed the 5' RACE reads through MiXCR, listing each CDR3 protein once. The sample records a few hundred thousand distinct CDR3 sequences, about 17% being singletons. Sequences were obtained from PBMCs or a T cell subset sorted from them (not recorded which). The receptors were gathered from a man between 18 and 29 years old who had mild COVID-19 (a few samples of this study predate the infection). Cell type and time point are not known. Each CDR3 is given with its conserved first and last residue. D genes are given only for firm matches. Clone size is shown for a subset of rows, as once, few, many or a class of expanded clone.

abundance: -; d_gene: TRBD2; v_gene: TRBV11-1; j_gene: TRBJ2-3; CDR3nt: TGTGCCAGCAGCTATCCCCCAGGACTAGCGGGTGGGTCCACAGATACGCAGTATTTT; CDR3aa: CASSYPPGLAGGSTDTQYF
abundance: -; d_gene: TRBD2; v_gene: TRBV12-3/TRBV12-4; j_gene: TRBJ2-7; CDR3nt: TGTGCCAGCAATAGAGCGGGGCGGCTATCCTACGAGCAGTACTTC; CDR3aa: CASNRAGRLSYEQYF
abundance: once; d_gene: -; v_gene: TRBV9; j_gene: TRBJ2-2; CDR3nt: TGTGCCAGCAGATCCTTTCGGGGGAACACCGGGGAGCTGTTTTTT; CDR3aa: CASRSFRGNTGELFF
abundance: -; d_gene: -; v_gene: TRBV15; j_gene: TRBJ1-3; CDR3nt: TGTGCCACCAGCAGAGATCGGGGTCTTGGAAACACCATATATTTT; CDR3aa: CATSRDRGLGNTIYF
abundance: many; d_gene: -; v_gene: TRBV7-8; j_gene: TRBJ2-1; CDR3nt: TGTGCCAGCAGCTTCTTACAGGGCGCCTACAATGAGCAGTTCTTC; CDR3aa: CASSFLQGAYNEQFF
abundance: -; d_gene: -; v_gene: TRBV3-1; j_gene: TRBJ1-1; CDR3nt: TGTGCCAGCAGCCAAGATATAACGGCCGGCATGAACACTGAAGCTTTCTTT; CDR3aa: CASSQDITAGMNTEAFF
abundance: -; d_gene: -; v_gene: TRBV20-1; j_gene: TRBJ1-4; CDR3nt: TGCAGTGCTAGGGACCTAGCGGGAAGCTCTGAAAAACTGTTTTTT; CDR3aa: CSARDLAGSSEKLFF
abundance: -; d_gene: -; v_gene: TRBV7-2; j_gene: TRBJ1-1; CDR3nt: TGTGCCAGCAGCTTAGCGTCAGGATTGAACACTGAAGCTTTCTTT; CDR3aa: CASSLASGLNTEAFF
abundance: few; d_gene: -; v_gene: TRBV4-1; j_gene: TRBJ2-2; CDR3nt: TGCGCCAGCAGCCAAGGGGCAGTGAACACCGGGGAGCTGTTTTTT; CDR3aa: CASSQGAVNTGELFF
abundance: -; d_gene: -; v_gene: TRBV6-2/TRBV6-3; j_gene: TRBJ2-4; CDR3nt: TGTGCCAGCAGTTATGATAGACAACAGGAAAACATTCAGTACTTC; CDR3aa: CASSYDRQQENIQYF
abundance: -; d_gene: -; v_gene: TRBV7-9; j_gene: TRBJ1-1; CDR3nt: TGTGCCAGCAGCCCTATGGACGGGGGGATGAACACTGAAGCTTTCTTT; CDR3aa: CASSPMDGGMNTEAFF
abundance: few; d_gene: TRBD2; v_gene: TRBV7-8; j_gene: TRBJ2-1; CDR3nt: TGTGCCAGCAGCTTAGTTGGTCGGGGGGGCCTTGGTAACAATGAGCAGTTCTTC; CDR3aa: CASSLVGRGGLGNNEQFF
abundance: -; d_gene: -; v_gene: TRBV5-1; j_gene: TRBJ1-5; CDR3nt: TGCGCCAGCAGCTTGTTACCAGGGTCTAGTCAGCCCCAGCATTTT; CDR3aa: CASSLLPGSSQPQHF